These T cell receptor beta chains were read from a single sample in a study of blood T cell repertoires in COVID-19. Assay: immunoSEQ multiplex PCR; the TCRdb copy retains only in-frame clones and omits some. The data hold a few hundred thousand clones, with roughly 91% observed a single time. The specimen was PBMCs or T cells enriched from blood (not recorded which). The receptor set was obtained from a woman aged 60-75 years in a cohort exposed to, infected with or recovered from COVID-19 (not recorded which). Each CDR3 is given with its conserved first and last residue. The D gene is left open where the match is weak. The size entry is marked missing in some rows and otherwise reads once, few, many or a size class.

size	D	V	J	DNA	CDR3
-	TRBD2	TRBV9	TRBJ2-2	TGTGCCAGCAGCGTACTCGGGGGGGTCGCGAACACCGGGGAGCTGTTTTTT	CASSVLGGVANTGELFF
-	TRBD2	TRBV28	TRBJ2-5	TGTGCCAGCACCCTAGGAGCGGGAGGGCCAGGAAAGACCCAGTACTTC	CASTLGAGGPGKTQYF
-	TRBD2	TRBV2	TRBJ2-1	TGTGCCAGCAGTGCGAGCGGGAGCTCCTACAATGAGCAGTTCTTC	CASSASGSSYNEQFF
-	TRBD2	TRBV5-6	TRBJ2-5	TGTGCCAGCAGCTTGGCTGAAGGTTTGTGGGAGGGCCAGGAGACCCAGTACTTC	CASSLAEGLWEGQETQYF
-	TRBD2	TRBV4-2	TRBJ2-4	TGTGCCAGCAGCTCGCTAGCGGGACTAGCCAAAAACATTCAGTACTTC	CASSSLAGLAKNIQYF
-	-	TRBV7-6	TRBJ2-3	TGTGCCAGCAGCCGTCTGGCGGGACCCCAGGATACGCAGTATTTT	CASSRLAGPQDTQYF
-	-	TRBV24-1	TRBJ2-5	TGTGCCACCAGTGACCACGGGACACACCAAGAGACCCAGTACTTC	CATSDHGTHQETQYF
-	TRBD1	TRBV7-3	TRBJ1-3	TGTGCCAGCAGCGACAGGGGTTTAAGTGGGGACACCATATATTTT	CASSDRGLSGDTIYF
-	TRBD1	TRBV10-3	TRBJ1-1	TGTGCCGCCAGGGGGGCGAACACTGAAGCTTTCTTT	CAARGANTEAFF
-	TRBD1	TRBV19	TRBJ1-2	TGTGCCAGTAGTACCTTTTGGGACAGGGTAATGGGCTACACCTTC	CASSTFWDRVMGYTF
-	TRBD1	TRBV4-1	TRBJ2-1	TGCGCCAGCAGCCTCGGACAGGGAGGAAACAATGAGCAGTTCTTC	CASSLGQGGNNEQFF
once	-	TRBV21-1	TRBJ2-1	TGTGCCATCAGGGGAGGCTGCTCCTACAATGAGCAGTTCTTC	CAIRGGCSYNEQFF
-	TRBD2	TRBV6-5	TRBJ2-1	TGTGCCAGCAGTTACTCAGGCGGGAGCTCCTACAATGAGCAGTTCTTC	CASSYSGGSSYNEQFF
-	-	TRBV2	TRBJ2-2	TGTGCCACCCATTTGAACACCGGGGAGCTGTTTTTT	CATHLNTGELFF
-	TRBD1	TRBV11-2	TRBJ2-3	TGTGCCAGCAGCTCCCGACAGGGTCCAGATACGCAGTATTTT	CASSSRQGPDTQYF
once	-	TRBV7-2	TRBJ1-5	TGTGCCAGCAGCTTAGAGACAGGCGCGACTCAGCCCCAGCATTTT	CASSLETGATQPQHF
-	-	TRBV15	TRBJ2-7	TGTGCCACCAGCAGAGGGACATCGGGTCAAGGGCCGTACTTC	CATSRGTSGQGPYF
-	TRBD2	TRBV5-6	TRBJ2-7	TGTGCCAGCAGCTTGGCCGGAAGCGGGAGACAATCCGAGCAGTACTTC	CASSLAGSGRQSEQYF
-	TRBD2	TRBV7-8	TRBJ2-5	TGTGCCAGCAGCCAAGGACTAGCGGGAGGCCAAGAGACCCAGTACTTC	CASSQGLAGGQETQYF
-	TRBD2	TRBV14	TRBJ2-7	TGTGCCAGCAGCCCGACTAGCGGGATTACCTACGAGCAGTACTTC	CASSPTSGITYEQYF
-	-	TRBV6-4	TRBJ2-7	TGTGCCAGCAGTAAAGAACAGGGACCTTCCTACGAGCAGTACTTC	CASSKEQGPSYEQYF
-	TRBD1	TRBV28	TRBJ1-3	TGTGCCAGCAGGGATGACAGGGCTGGAAACACCATATATTTT	CASRDDRAGNTIYF
-	-	TRBV7-9	TRBJ2-5	TGTGCCAGCAGCTTAGGGAGAGGGTACCAAGAGACCCAGTACTTC	CASSLGRGYQETQYF
-	-	TRBV5-8	TRBJ1-2	TGTGCCAGCGGCAATCGATTCGTTGCTAACTATGGCTACACCTTC	CASGNRFVANYGYTF
-	TRBD1	TRBV6-5	TRBJ1-2	TGTGCCAGCAGGGGGGGACAGGGGGCTAACTATGGCTACACCTTC	CASRGGQGANYGYTF
-	TRBD1	TRBV3-1/TRBV3-2	TRBJ1-2	TGTGCCAGCAGCCAAGGGACAGGGGGTAACTATGGCTACACCTTC	CASSQGTGGNYGYTF
once	-	TRBV2	TRBJ2-5	TGTGCCAGCAGCGCCGACAGGCCGATCCAAGAGACCCAGTACTTC	CASSADRPIQETQYF
-	-	TRBV27	TRBJ1-4	TGTGCCAGCAGTTTATCTCACACCCTTAATGAAAAACTGTTTTTT	CASSLSHTLNEKLFF
-	-	TRBV18	TRBJ2-7	TGTGCCAGCTCACCGGCCCGGGCAGGGGATCGGCAGTACTTC	CASSPARAGDRQYF
once	TRBD2	TRBV7-9	TRBJ2-7	TGTGCCAGCAGCTTACGACTAGCGGGGACAATCGAGCAGTACTTC	CASSLRLAGTIEQYF
-	-	TRBV24-1	TRBJ2-3	TGTGCCACCAGTGATTATGGAGCAGAGAGCACAGATACGCAGTATTTT	CATSDYGAESTDTQYF
-	TRBD2	TRBV19	TRBJ2-3	TGTGCCAGTAGGCACTGGCGGGAGGGCACAGATACGCAGTATTTT	CASRHWREGTDTQYF
-	-	TRBV2	TRBJ2-6	TGTGCCAGCAGACACCCCTCTGGGGCCAACGTCCTGACTTTC	CASRHPSGANVLTF
-	-	TRBV7-5	TRBJ2-7	TGTGCCAGAAGCAACACAGGGCCCGAGCAGTACTTC	CARSNTGPEQYF
-	-	TRBV11-2	TRBJ2-1	TGTGCCAGCAGCTTAGTCTTTCCAGGGGATAGAAGGAATGAGCAGTTCTTC	CASSLVFPGDRRNEQFF
-	-	TRBV3-1/TRBV3-2	TRBJ1-6	TGTGCCAGCAGCCGAACAGGGTCTAATTCACCCCTCCACTTT	CASSRTGSNSPLHF
-	TRBD1	TRBV30	TRBJ1-1	TGTGCCTGGGGGACAGGGGGCGGCACTGAAGCTTTCTTT	CAWGTGGGTEAFF
-	TRBD1	TRBV11-2	TRBJ1-4	TGTGCCAGCAGCTTAGGGACAGGGGTTGGGGAAAAACTGTTTTTT	CASSLGTGVGEKLFF
-	-	TRBV27	TRBJ1-5	TGTGCCAGCAGTCAAATACAGGGTGGCAATCAGCCCCAGCATTTT	CASSQIQGGNQPQHF
-	-	TRBV6-5	TRBJ2-3	TGTGCCAGCCATACAGAGGGAGGCACAGATACGCAGTATTTT	CASHTEGGTDTQYF
-	-	TRBV19	TRBJ1-4	TGTGCCAGTAGTACTGGCAGGGAAGACGAAAAACTGTTTTTT	CASSTGREDEKLFF
-	TRBD2	TRBV7-3	TRBJ2-5	TGTGCCAGCAGCTCATCCGGGACTAGTGGGACCCAGTACTTC	CASSSSGTSGTQYF
-	TRBD1	TRBV27	TRBJ1-2	TGTGCCAGCAGTTCGGGACAGGGGGTTGGCTACACCTTC	CASSSGQGVGYTF
-	-	TRBV3-1/TRBV3-2	TRBJ2-5	TGTGCCAGCAGCTACACAGGGTCGGCAGAGACCCAGTACTTC	CASSYTGSAETQYF
-	-	TRBV27	TRBJ1-1	TGTGCCAGCACCCCGGGAGTGTTCATGAACACTGAAGCTTTCTTT	CASTPGVFMNTEAFF
-	TRBD1	TRBV18	TRBJ1-5	TGTGCCAGCTCGTCGGGACAGGGGGCGATTCAGCCCCAGCATTTT	CASSSGQGAIQPQHF
-	TRBD1	TRBV18	TRBJ1-1	TGTGCCAGCTCAGACCGACAGGGGGCACGGGGGAACACTGAAGCTTTCTTT	CASSDRQGARGNTEAFF
-	TRBD1	TRBV5-1	TRBJ1-3	TGCGCCAGCAGCCGTCAGGGGGCCGAGGGAAACACCATATATTTT	CASSRQGAEGNTIYF
once	-	TRBV30	TRBJ2-3	TGTGCCTGGAGCTACAGGGGCACAGATACGCAGTATTTT	CAWSYRGTDTQYF